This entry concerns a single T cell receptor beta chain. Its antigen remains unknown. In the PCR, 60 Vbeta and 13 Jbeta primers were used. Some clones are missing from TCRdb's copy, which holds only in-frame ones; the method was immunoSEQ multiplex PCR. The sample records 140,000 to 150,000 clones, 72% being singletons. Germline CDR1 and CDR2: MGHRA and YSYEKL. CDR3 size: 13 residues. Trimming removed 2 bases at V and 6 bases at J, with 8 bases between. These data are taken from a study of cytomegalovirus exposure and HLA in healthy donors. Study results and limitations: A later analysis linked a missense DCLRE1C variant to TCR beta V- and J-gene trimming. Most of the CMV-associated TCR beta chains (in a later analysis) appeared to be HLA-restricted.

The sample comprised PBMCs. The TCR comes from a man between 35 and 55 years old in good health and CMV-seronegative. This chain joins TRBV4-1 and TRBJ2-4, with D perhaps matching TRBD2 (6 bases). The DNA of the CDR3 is TGCGCCAGCAGCCAATACGGGGGAAACATTCAGTACTTC. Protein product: CASSQYGGNIQYF.